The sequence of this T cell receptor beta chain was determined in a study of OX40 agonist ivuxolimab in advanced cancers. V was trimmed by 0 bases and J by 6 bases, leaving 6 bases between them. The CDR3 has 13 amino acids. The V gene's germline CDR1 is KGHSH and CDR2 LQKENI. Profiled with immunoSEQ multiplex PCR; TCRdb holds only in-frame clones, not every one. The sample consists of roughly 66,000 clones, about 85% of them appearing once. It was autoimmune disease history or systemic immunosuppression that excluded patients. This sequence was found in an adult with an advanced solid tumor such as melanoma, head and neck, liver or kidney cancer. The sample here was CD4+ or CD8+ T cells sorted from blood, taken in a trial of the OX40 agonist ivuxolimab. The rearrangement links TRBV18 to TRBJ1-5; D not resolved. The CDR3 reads CASSPPVGQPQHF. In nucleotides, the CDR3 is TGTGCCAGCTCACCACCAGTGGGTCAGCCCCAGCATTTT.